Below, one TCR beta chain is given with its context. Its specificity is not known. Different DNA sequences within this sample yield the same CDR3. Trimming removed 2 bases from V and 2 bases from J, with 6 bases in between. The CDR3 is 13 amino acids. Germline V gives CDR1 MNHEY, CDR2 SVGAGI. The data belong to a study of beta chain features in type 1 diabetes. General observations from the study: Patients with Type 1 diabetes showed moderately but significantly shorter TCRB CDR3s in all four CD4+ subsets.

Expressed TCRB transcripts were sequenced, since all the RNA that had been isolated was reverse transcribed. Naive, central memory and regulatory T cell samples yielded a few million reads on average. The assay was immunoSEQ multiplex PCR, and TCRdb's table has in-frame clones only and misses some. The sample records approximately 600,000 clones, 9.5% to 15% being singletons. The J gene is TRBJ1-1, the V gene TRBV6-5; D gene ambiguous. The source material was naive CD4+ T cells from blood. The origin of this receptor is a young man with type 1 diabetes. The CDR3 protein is CASSYAVNTEAFF. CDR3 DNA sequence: TGTGCCAGCAGTTACGCGGTCAACACTGAAGCTTTCTTT.